The present T cell receptor beta chain was sequenced within a study of blood T cell repertoires in COVID-19 (dated by TCRdb to the early 2020s). Regarding the complete study: Samples from collaborators originated in the United States, Italy and Spain and spanned both the acute and convalescent phases of COVID-19. The repertoires were released in a freely available public database intended as a resource for research on the immune response to SARS-CoV-2. Subjects who had been exposed to COVID-19, were actively infected with it, or had recovered from it provided the deeply sampled blood TCRbeta repertoires that made up the dataset. A de-identified subject ID, COVID-19 status, age in years and sex were almost always included in the sample metadata. The samples were drawn from the first 160 participants of the ongoing ImmuneRACE study and from under 1,500 subjects provided by 6 global collaborators. Where HLA class I and class II types were available, the types were taken from metadata supplied by the sample provider, not from assay-based typing. The material from the prospective study consisted of cDNA or gDNA derived from T cells, B-cell-depleted T cells, or PBMCs.

Trimming leaves V shorter by 5 bases and J shorter by 7 bases, with the junction holding 8 bases beyond the gene matches. Inclusive of the bounding cysteine and phenylalanine, the CDR3 is 14 residues long. Kept here is only the CDR3 DNA, which spans 42 bases and is read in frame from base 1. CDR1 SGHTA and CDR2 FQGNSA were looked up in the germline V gene. Findings and caveats that apply to the study as a whole: Clinical and demographic metadata were provided uncurated, with the amount varying by source and participant.

Collaborating institutions collected whole blood in K2EDTA tubes following their own protocols. Collaborator samples were shipped for TCRbeta analysis as frozen whole blood, isolated PBMCs, or DNA extracted from either sample type. TCRbeta CDR3 regions were amplified from genomic DNA by means of the immunoSEQ Assay, a bias-controlled multiplex PCR. In the original analysis: Nucleated cell counts per sample were estimated from amplification of reference gene primers within the assay. To quantify the absolute abundance of each unique TCRbeta CDR3 rearrangement, sequence reads were collapsed and filtered. For each sample, productive Simpson clonality was calculated by taking the square root of Simpson's diversity index across productive rearrangements. TCRdb re-hosts the immuneACCESS table, in-frame sequences only. Its copies lack some clones; in the studies checked, an unresolved V gene accounts for under half of them, and the cause for the rest is not known. V, J and clone size reflect that table, while D and trimming were determined from the DNA. This sample is represented by about 45,000 clones; approximately 80% of them were singletons. Around a fifth of the sample belongs to the ten largest clones.

With respect to this clone: Which antigen it targets is not known. Per-base qualities were not stored, and no clone one base away is much larger.

The chain employs TRBV7-2 and TRBJ2-1, with 7 bases matching TRBD1. This clonotype was sampled from a man aged 65 to 85 with acute or convalescent COVID-19. The specimen sequenced was peripheral blood. The nucleotide sequence reads as follows: TGTGCCAGCAGCGGACAGGCCGCTAGGAATGAGCAGTTCTTC. This codes for CASSGQAARNEQFF.